This T cell receptor (beta chain) was sequenced in a study of T-cell reconstitution after alpha-beta-depleted transplantation in children. The germline gives CDR1 MGHDK, CDR2 SYGVNS. V lost 2 bases, J lost 1 base, and 6 bases lay in between. The CDR3 runs 14 residues. Library preparation (for TCRbeta) was performed with unique molecular identifiers. TCRdb independently ran MiXCR on the PCR reads; one entry per CDR3 protein. The table records 250,000 to 350,000 distinct CDR3 sequences, roughly 9.5% of them present only once. This clonotype was observed a few times. This receptor was taken from a human donor who donated a stem cell graft to a child with SCID. The specimen comprised PBMCs from the stem cell graft donor, sampled from the stem cell graft. The chain joins TRBV25-1 to TRBJ2-1; D uncertain. CDR3 bases: TGTGCCAGCAGTGAACCCCTTTCCTACAATGAGCAGTTCTTC. This sequence encodes CASSEPLSYNEQFF.